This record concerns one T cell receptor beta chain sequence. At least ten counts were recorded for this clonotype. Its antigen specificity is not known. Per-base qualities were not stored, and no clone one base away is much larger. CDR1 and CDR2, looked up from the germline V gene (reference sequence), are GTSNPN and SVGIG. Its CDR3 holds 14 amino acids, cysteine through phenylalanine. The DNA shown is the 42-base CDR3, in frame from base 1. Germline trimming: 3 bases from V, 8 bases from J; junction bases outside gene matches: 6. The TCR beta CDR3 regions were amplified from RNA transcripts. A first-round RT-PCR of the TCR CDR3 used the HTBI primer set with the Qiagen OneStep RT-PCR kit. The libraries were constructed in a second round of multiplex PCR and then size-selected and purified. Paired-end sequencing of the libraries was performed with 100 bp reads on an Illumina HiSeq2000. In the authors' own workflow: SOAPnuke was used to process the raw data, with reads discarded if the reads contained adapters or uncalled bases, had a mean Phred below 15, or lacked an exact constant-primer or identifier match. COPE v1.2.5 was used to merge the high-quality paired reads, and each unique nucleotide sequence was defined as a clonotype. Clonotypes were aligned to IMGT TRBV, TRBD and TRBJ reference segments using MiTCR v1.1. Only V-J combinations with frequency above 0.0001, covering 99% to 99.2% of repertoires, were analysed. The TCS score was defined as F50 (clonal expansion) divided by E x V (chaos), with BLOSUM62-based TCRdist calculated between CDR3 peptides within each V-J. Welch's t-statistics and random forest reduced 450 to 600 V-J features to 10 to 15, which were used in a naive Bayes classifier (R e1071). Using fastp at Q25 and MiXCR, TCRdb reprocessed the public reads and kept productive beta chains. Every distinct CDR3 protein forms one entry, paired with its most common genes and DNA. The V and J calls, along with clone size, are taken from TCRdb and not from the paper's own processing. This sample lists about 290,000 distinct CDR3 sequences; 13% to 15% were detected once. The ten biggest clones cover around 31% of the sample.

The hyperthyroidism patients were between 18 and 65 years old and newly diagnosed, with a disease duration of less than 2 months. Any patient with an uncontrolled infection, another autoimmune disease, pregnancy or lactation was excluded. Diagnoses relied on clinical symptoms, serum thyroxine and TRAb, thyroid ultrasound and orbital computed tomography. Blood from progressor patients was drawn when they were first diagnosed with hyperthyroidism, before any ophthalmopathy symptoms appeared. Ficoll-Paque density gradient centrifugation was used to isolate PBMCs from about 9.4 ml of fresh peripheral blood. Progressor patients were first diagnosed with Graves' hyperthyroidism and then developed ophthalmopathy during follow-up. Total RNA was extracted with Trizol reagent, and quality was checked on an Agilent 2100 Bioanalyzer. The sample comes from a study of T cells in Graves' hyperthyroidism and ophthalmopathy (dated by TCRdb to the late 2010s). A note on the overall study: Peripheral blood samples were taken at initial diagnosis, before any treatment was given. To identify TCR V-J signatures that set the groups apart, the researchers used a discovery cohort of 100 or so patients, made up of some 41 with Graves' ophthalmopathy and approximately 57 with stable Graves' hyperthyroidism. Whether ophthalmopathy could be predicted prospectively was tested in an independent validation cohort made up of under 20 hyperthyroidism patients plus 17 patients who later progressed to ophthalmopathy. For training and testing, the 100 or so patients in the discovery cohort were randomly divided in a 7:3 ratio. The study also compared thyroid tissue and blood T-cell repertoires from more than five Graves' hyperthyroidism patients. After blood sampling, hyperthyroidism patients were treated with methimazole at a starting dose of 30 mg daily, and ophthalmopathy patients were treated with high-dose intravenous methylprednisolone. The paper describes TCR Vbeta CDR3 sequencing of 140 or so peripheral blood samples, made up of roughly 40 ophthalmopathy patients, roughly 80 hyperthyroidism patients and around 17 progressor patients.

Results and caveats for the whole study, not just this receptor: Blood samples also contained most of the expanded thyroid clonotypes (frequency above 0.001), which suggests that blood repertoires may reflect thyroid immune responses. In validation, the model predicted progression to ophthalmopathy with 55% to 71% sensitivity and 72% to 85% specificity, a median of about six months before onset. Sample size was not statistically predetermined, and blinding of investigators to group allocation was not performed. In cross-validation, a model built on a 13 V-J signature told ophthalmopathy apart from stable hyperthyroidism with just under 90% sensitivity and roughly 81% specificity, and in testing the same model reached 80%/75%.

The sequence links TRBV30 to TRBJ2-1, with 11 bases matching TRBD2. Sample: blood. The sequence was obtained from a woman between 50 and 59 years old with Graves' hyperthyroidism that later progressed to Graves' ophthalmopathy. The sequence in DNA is TGTGCCTGGAGACTAGCGGGGGTCCGCTATGAGCAGTTCTTC. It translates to CAWRLAGVRYEQFF. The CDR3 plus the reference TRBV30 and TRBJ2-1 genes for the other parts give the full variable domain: SQTIHQWPATLVQPVGSPLSLECTVEGTSNPNLYWYRQAAGRGLQLLFYSVGIGQISSEVPQNLSASRPQDRQFILSSKKLLLSDSGFYLCAWRLAGVRYEQFFGPGTRLTVL.